This T cell receptor (beta chain) was recorded in a study of blood T cell repertoires in COVID-19. Study-level background: From the United States, Italy and Spain came samples of acute and convalescent COVID-19. The cDNA or gDNA used as material had been derived from T cells, B-cell-depleted T cells, or PBMCs.

CDR1 MGHRA and CDR2 YSYEKL come from the germline V gene. This CDR3 is built from 14 residues. V was cut by 0 bases and J by 4 bases, with 9 bases left in between. Authors' processing steps: From reference gene primer amplification, estimates of nucleated cell counts were derived. This table comes from immunoSEQ multiplex PCR, and its TCRdb copy is limited to in-frame clones, with some not included. That table furnishes V, J and clone size, whereas the DNA furnished D and trimming. This sample has about 140,000 clones, with 75% to 90% found just once. The TCR sequence derives from a man aged 70 or older who had recovered from COVID-19. The sequenced material came from peripheral blood. The rearrangement joins TRBV4-1 to TRBJ1-1; D is unresolved. The CDR3: CASSQDLWATEAFF. The CDR3 coding sequence is TGCGCCAGCAGCCAAGATCTATGGGCCACTGAAGCTTTCTTT.